Below are 24 T cell receptor beta chains sequenced from a single sample in a study of T cell changes during pregnancy in multiple sclerosis. Profiled with immunoSEQ multiplex PCR; TCRdb holds only in-frame clones, not every one. The sample lists approximately 49,000 clones, around 94% occurring once. Specimen: CD4+ T cells from peripheral blood mononuclear cells, collected in the second trimester of pregnancy. Receptors were obtained from a female donor in good health, enrolled as a control in a pregnancy study.

This clone came up once. V is TRBV5-4 and J is TRBJ2-7; TRBD1 is a possible D gene (6 bases). The CDR3 is made up of 14 amino acids. With 4 bases removed from V and 1 base from J, the gap between germline ends came to 12 bases. In germline, CDR1 is SGHNT, CDR2 YYREEE (reference sequence). CDR3 nucleotides: TGTGCCAGCAGCATTGGGACACAATCCTACGAGCAGTACTTC. Its protein is CASSIGTQSYEQYF.

This clone was recorded a few times. This chain joins TRBV7-9 and TRBJ1-6; TRBD1 matches at 9 bases. CDR3 length equals 15 residues. Looked up from germline, CDR1 is SEHNR and CDR2 is FQNEAQ (reference sequence). V trimming: 5 bases; J trimming: 5 bases; junction bases outside the gene matches: 4. CDR3 sequence reads: CASSPGQGHNSPLHF. In DNA, the CDR3 is TGTGCCAGCAGCCCCGGACAGGGGCATAATTCACCCCTCCACTTT. The whole variable domain, filled in from reference TRBV7-9 and TRBJ1-6, reads DTGVSQNPRHKITKRGQNVTFRCDPISEHNRLYWYRQTLGQGPEFLTYFQNEAQLEKSRLLSDRFSAERPKGSFSTLEIQRTEQGDSAMYLCASSPGQGHNSPLHFGNGTRLTVT.

V and J are TRBV5-1 and TRBJ2-3, with 8 bases that match TRBD2. The germline gives CDR1 SGHRS, CDR2 YFSETQ. The CDR3 extends over 14 amino acids. The V and J ends lost 3 bases and 2 bases, in that order; junction bases with no gene match: 2. The CDR3 DNA reads TGCGCCAGCAGCTGGGGACTAGACACAGATACGCAGTATTTT. It encodes CASSWGLDTDTQYF.

The chain has TRBV30 and TRBJ1-4, with TRBD1 identical over 9 bases. After removal of 4 bases from V and 8 bases from J, the junction contained 5 bases not matched to a gene. Germline V gene lookup returns CDR1 GTSNPN and CDR2 SVGIG (reference sequence). The CDR3 covers 13 residues. The CDR3 nucleotides read TGTGCCTGGATAGACAGGGGGGAGGAAAAACTGTTTTTT. Amino acid sequence: CAWIDRGEEKLFF.

V and J are TRBV28 and TRBJ2-7; D might be TRBD2 (6 bases). The CDR3 sequence is 16 residues long. The V gene lost 5 bases and the J gene lost 7 bases, with 24 bases spanning the gap. CDR1 and CDR2 from the germline V gene are MDHEN and SYDVKM. The CDR3 protein is CASSPPGLPISLEQYF. The CDR3 bases are TGTGCCAGCAGTCCGCCGGGACTTCCGATTTCTTTGGAGCAGTACTTC.

The V call is TRBV21-1, the J call TRBJ2-1; TRBD1 is the table's D call and was not checked against the DNA. TRBV21-1 is labeled a pseudogene. CDR3 size: 18 residues. CDR3 region: CASSKGLPDRDPYNEQFF. As DNA, the CDR3 is TGTGCCAGCAGCAAAGGGCTCCCCGACAGGGACCCCTACAATGAGCAGTTCTTC.

This sequence joins TRBV10-2 and TRBJ1-1; TRBD1 is a possible D gene (6 bases). Germline V gene data show CDR1 as WSHSY and CDR2 as SAAADI. The CDR3 is 13 residues long. V was shortened by 10 bases and J by 1 base, with 13 bases between the two germline ends. CDR3 in DNA: TGCGCCACCATGGGGGCGGAGAACACTGAAGCTTTCTTT. It codes for CATMGAENTEAFF.

The chain has TRBV9 and TRBJ2-2; D gene ambiguous. Trimming left V 1 base short and J 1 base short, with 8 bases between. Germline CDR1 SGDLS, CDR2 YYNGEE. This CDR3 comprises 15 residues. Here the CDR3 DNA reads TGTGCCAGCAGCGTATCCAGGAAGAACACCGGGGAGCTGTTTTTT. Translating it yields CASSVSRKNTGELFF. The complete variable domain, with remaining parts taken from reference TRBV9 and TRBJ2-2, reads DSGVTQTPKHLITATGQRVTLRCSPRSGDLSVYWYQQSLDQGLQFLIQYYNGEERAKGNILERFSAQQFPDLHSELNLSSLELGDSALYFCASSVSRKNTGELFFGEGSRLTVL.

This sequence joins TRBV19 and TRBJ2-1; 12 bases match TRBD2. Looked up from germline, CDR1 is LNHDA and CDR2 is SQIVND (reference sequence). This CDR3 has 17 residues. V lost 3 bases, J lost 5 bases, and 8 bases stayed unmatched. The CDR3 protein is CASSITFGLAGNNEQFF. DNA of the CDR3: TGTGCCAGTAGTATTACTTTCGGACTAGCGGGAAACAATGAGCAGTTCTTC.

The genes are TRBV19 and TRBJ2-3; D is perhaps TRBD1 (6 bases). This CDR3 is built from 17 residues. CDR1 is LNHDA, CDR2 SQIVND, per germline (reference sequence). V was pared by 0 bases and J by 2 bases, with 15 bases between. The CDR3 nucleotides are TGTGCCAGTAGTATAGAAGTTGGACAGCCTTACACAGATACGCAGTATTTT. Encoded protein: CASSIEVGQPYTDTQYF.

This chain joins TRBV5-8 and TRBJ1-2, with 9 bases fitting TRBD1. Germline-derived CDR1 and CDR2 are SGHTS and YDEGEE. Unmatched junction bases numbered 4, after V lost 4 bases and J lost 6 bases. The CDR3 is 13 residues long. The CDR3 DNA reads as TGTGCCAGCAGCGCGGGACAGGGAGATGGCTACACCTTC. Protein: CASSAGQGDGYTF.

The V call is TRBV7-2, the J call TRBJ2-7; 11 bases align to TRBD2. CDR3 length: 15 residues. From germline, CDR1 is SGHTA and CDR2 FQGNSA. Losses at the gene ends were 3 bases for V and 3 bases for J; bases not matched to a gene: 4. CDR3 amino acids: CASSFTSGSIYEQYF. DNA of the CDR3: TGTGCCAGCAGCTTCACTAGCGGGAGCATCTACGAGCAGTACTTC.

The chain recombines TRBV19 with TRBJ2-2, with 7 nucleotides matching TRBD1. Per the germline V gene, CDR1 is LNHDA and CDR2 is SQIVND (reference sequence). The CDR3 sequence is 14 residues long. Trimming cost V 9 bases and J 10 bases; bases outside gene matches: 14. As DNA, the CDR3 is TGTGCCAGCAGGGACAGATACACTGCCGAGGAGCTGTTTTTT. Translated: CASRDRYTAEELFF.

The chain joins TRBV2 to TRBJ2-2; 7 nucleotides agree with TRBD1. V gave up 6 bases and J gave up 3 bases; unmatched junction bases: 4. CDR1 and CDR2 (germline): SNHLY, FYNNEI. There are 14 residues in the CDR3. The CDR3 nucleotides read TGTGCCAGCAGAACCACAGGGGACACCGGGGAGCTGTTTTTT. It yields the protein CASRTTGDTGELFF.

V and J are TRBV30 and TRBJ2-3; TRBD1 aligns across 8 bases. CDR3 length equals 14 residues. Per germline, CDR1 GTSNPN and CDR2 SVGIG (reference sequence). The V and J ends lost 2 bases and 1 base, in that order; junction bases with no gene match: 2. The CDR3 DNA is TGTGCCTGGAGTATGGGACAGGGCACAGATACGCAGTATTTT. Its protein is CAWSMGQGTDTQYF.

This chain joins TRBV28 and TRBJ1-2; possible D gene TRBD1, 5 bases. Trimming shortened V by 5 bases and J by 7 bases, and 17 bases separated the two germline ends. The germline CDR1 and CDR2 sequences are MDHEN and SYDVKM. The CDR3 is 14 residues long. CDR3 sequence (DNA): TGTGCCAGCAGTCCCGACAGTGCCCTCGGTGGCTACACCTTC. It yields the protein CASSPDSALGGYTF.

The V and J genes are TRBV4-1 and TRBJ2-1; TRBD2 matches 9 bases. The germline V gene has CDR1 MGHRA and CDR2 YSYEKL. V was clipped by 0 bases and J by 9 bases; unmatched bases: 9. This CDR3 contains 16 residues. In DNA, the CDR3 is TGCGCCAGCAGCCAAGAAATTCTAGCGGGGCTAGGTGAGCAGTTCTTC. Its protein is CASSQEILAGLGEQFF.

The genes are TRBV5-1 and TRBJ1-3, with D perhaps TRBD1 (5 bases). This CDR3 region has 17 residues. Germline V gene lookup returns CDR1 SGHRS and CDR2 YFSETQ. V dropped 1 base and J dropped 0 bases, with 14 bases sitting between them. CDR3 nucleotide sequence: TGCGCCAGCAGCTTGTCCCTCGGGGGGGGCTCTGGAAACACCATATATTTT. Its protein is CASSLSLGGGSGNTIYF.

The rearrangement links TRBV18 to TRBJ2-1, with D hard to call. V was shortened by 1 base and J by 0 bases, with 4 bases between the two germline ends. Germline V gene data show CDR1 as KGHSH and CDR2 as LQKENI. The CDR3 loop spans 14 amino acids. This CDR3 is CASSPQSSYNEQFF. The DNA for the CDR3 is TGTGCCAGCTCACCACAGAGCTCCTACAATGAGCAGTTCTTC.

The chain is built from TRBV29-1 and TRBJ2-6, with TRBD1 identical over 9 bases. This CDR3 region has 16 residues. The junction had 6 bases not matched to a gene; V was cut back by 4 bases and J by 2 bases. Germline V lookup: CDR1 SQVTM, CDR2 ANQGSEA. The CDR3 DNA follows: TGCAGCGTTGGGACAGGGGCCTTAGCTGGGGCCAACGTCCTGACTTTC. Translation: CSVGTGALAGANVLTF. Supplemented by reference TRBV29-1 and TRBJ2-6, the full variable domain reads SAVISQKPSRDICQRGTSLTIQCQVDSQVTMMFWYRQQPGQSLTLIATANQGSEATYESGFVIDKFPISRPNLTFSTLTVSNMSPEDSSIYLCSVGTGALAGANVLTFGAGSRLTVL.

The J gene is TRBJ1-1, the V gene TRBV18; D unclear. This CDR3 spans 14 amino acids. The germline V gene has CDR1 KGHSH and CDR2 LQKENI. Trimming stripped 0 bases from V and 4 bases from J, with 9 bases between. CDR3 DNA sequence: TGTGCCAGCTCACCACCGTCCAATCCCACTGAAGCTTTCTTT. It yields the protein CASSPPSNPTEAFF.

V is TRBV7-2 and J is TRBJ2-1; 7 bases fit TRBD2. The CDR3 extends over 12 amino acids. Germline-derived CDR1 and CDR2 are SGHTA and FQGNSA. V shed 6 bases and J 10 bases; nucleotides not matched to a gene: 6. CDR3 nucleotides: TGTGCCAGCAGGCGCGGGGGTAACGAGCAGTTCTTC. Translation gives CASRRGGNEQFF.

V gene TRBV6-5 combines with J gene TRBJ2-5; perhaps TRBD2 as D (5 bases). Germline CDR1 MNHEY, CDR2 SVGAGI. V shed 9 bases and J shed 4 bases, with 15 bases lying between them. The CDR3 totals 13 residues. CDR3 in amino acids: CASQAEVRETQYF. Written as DNA, the CDR3 is TGTGCCAGTCAAGCGGAGGTGAGAGAGACCCAGTACTTC.

The rearrangement links TRBV5-4 to TRBJ2-7, with 12 bases aligning to TRBD2. With V trimmed by 2 bases and J by 4 bases, 13 bases remained unmatched. Germline V CDR1 and CDR2: SGHNT, YYREEE (reference sequence). This CDR3 has 18 residues. The CDR3 sequence: CASSLTTELAGGAYEQYF. DNA for the CDR3: TGTGCCAGCAGCTTAACAACTGAACTAGCGGGAGGAGCATACGAGCAGTACTTC.